This T cell receptor (beta chain) derives from a study of cytomegalovirus exposure and HLA in healthy donors. V was shortened by 4 bases and J by 3 bases, with 13 bases between the two germline ends. CDR3 length: 14 amino acids. Germline CDR1 and CDR2: SGHRS and YFSETQ. Overall study results and limits: The only immune exposure information that was available was CMV serostatus. In a later analysis, TCR beta V- and J-gene trimming was associated with a missense DCLRE1C variant.

The PCR employed 60 Vbeta primers together with 13 Jbeta primers. TCRdb's table, derived via immunoSEQ multiplex PCR, lists solely in-frame clones and lacks some. The profile shows roughly 140,000 clones, around three quarters of them singletons. Comment on this clone: The antigen remains undetermined.

V gene TRBV5-1 combines with J gene TRBJ1-1, with D possibly TRBD1 on 6 matching bases. The specimen sequenced was PBMCs. This sequence was found in a man aged 35 to 55 in good health and CMV-seronegative. The CDR3 reads CASSPSGGHTEAFF. As DNA, the CDR3 is TGCGCCAGCAGCCCAAGCGGGGGCCACACTGAAGCTTTCTTT. The full variable domain, with the rest looked up from reference TRBV5-1 and TRBJ1-1, is KAGVTQTPRYLIKTRGQQVTLSCSPISGHRSVSWYQQTPGQGLQFLFEYFSETQRNKGNFPGRFSGRQFSNSRSEMNVSTLELGDSALYLCASSPSGGHTEAFFGQGTRLTVV.